The next 20 T cell receptor beta chains were all read from a single sample in a study of T-cell memory formation after mild COVID-19. TCRdb re-derived calls from the 5' RACE reads in MiXCR, one entry per CDR3 protein. The table records 15,000 to 20,000 distinct CDR3 sequences, over 20% of them present only once. Material for sequencing was PBMCs or a T cell subset sorted from them (not recorded which). The receptors derive from a man between 18 and 29 years old who had mild COVID-19 (a few samples of this study predate the infection). Cell type and time point are not known.

This clonotype showed up many times. The chain is built from TRBV6-2 or TRBV6-3 and TRBJ2-5; a possible D gene is TRBD1 (5 bases). The V end lost 0 bases, the J end lost 5 bases, and 10 bases lay between the germline ends. Germline V CDR1 and CDR2: MNHEY, SVGEGT. This CDR3 spans 14 amino acids. CDR3 residues: CASSYSIRVETQYF. The CDR3 nucleotides read TGTGCCAGCAGTTACTCGATCAGGGTCGAGACCCAGTACTTC.

The chain recombines TRBV28 with TRBJ1-1; 8 nucleotides line up with TRBD1. V shed 0 bases, J shed 7 bases, and the junction held 7 bases outside the gene matches. Germline CDR1 and CDR2: MDHEN and SYDVKM. CDR3 length: 15 residues. This CDR3 is CASSLWDRAEIEAFF. CDR3 bases: TGTGCCAGCAGTTTATGGGACAGGGCGGAAATTGAAGCTTTCTTT.

This CDR3 is CASSLGPQQLTGELFF. The CDR3 bases are TGTGCCAGCAGCTTAGGCCCCCAGCAGTTAACCGGGGAGCTGTTTTTT. The chain uses TRBV7-9 and TRBJ2-2; D is unclear. V was pared by 1 base and J by 5 bases, with 14 bases between. The V gene's germline CDR1 is SEHNR and CDR2 FQNEAQ (reference sequence). This CDR3 spans 16 amino acids.

This clonotype was seen at least ten times. The CDR3 sequence: CASSQDRGAGTEAFF. Here the CDR3 DNA reads TGCGCCAGCAGCCAAGATCGCGGGGCAGGGACTGAAGCTTTCTTT. The chain employs TRBV4-3 and TRBJ1-1, with TRBD1 as a possible D gene (5 bases). V was cut by 0 bases and J by 5 bases, with 13 bases left in between. The CDR3 loop spans 15 amino acids. Germline-derived CDR1 and CDR2 are LGHNA and YSLEER.

This clonotype was counted many times. This rearrangement joins TRBV5-1 to TRBJ2-2; 9 positions agree with TRBD1. Germline CDR1 SGHRS, CDR2 YFSETQ. The CDR3 totals 15 residues. Losses at the gene ends were 4 bases for V and 7 bases for J; bases not matched to a gene: 8. The CDR3 is CASSVGQGGIGELFF. The CDR3, as DNA: TGCGCCAGCAGCGTGGGACAGGGAGGGATCGGGGAGCTGTTTTTT.

Within the sample, this clonotype is medium-sized. J is TRBJ1-2 and V is TRBV20-1; D not certain. Germline CDR1 reads DFQATT; CDR2 reads SNEGSKA (reference sequence). This CDR3 is built from 15 residues. V lost 6 bases to trimming and J lost 0 bases, with 17 bases between them. The CDR3 sequence is CSARRVGPANYGYTF. In DNA, the CDR3 is TGCAGTGCGCGAAGGGTCGGTCCCGCTAACTATGGCTACACCTTC.

This clonotype was counted only a few times. The chain carries TRBV6-4 and TRBJ2-1, with 7 bases fitting TRBD2. The V and J ends lost 0 bases and 6 bases, in that order; junction bases with no gene match: 2. Germline loops: CDR1 MRHNA, CDR2 SNTAGT. The CDR3 extends over 14 amino acids. The CDR3 protein is CASSDSGGSNEQFF. CDR3 nucleotides: TGTGCCAGCAGTGACTCCGGGGGGAGCAATGAGCAGTTCTTC.

This clonotype was seen many times. The rearrangement uses TRBV20-1 and TRBJ1-1; the D gene is possibly TRBD1 (5 bases). The CDR3 covers 14 residues. V dropped 1 base and J dropped 1 base, with 10 bases sitting between them. Germline V gives CDR1 DFQATT, CDR2 SNEGSKA (reference sequence). CDR3 nucleotides: TGCAGTGCTAGAGTCATTACAGGGAACACTGAAGCTTTCTTT. Translating gives CSARVITGNTEAFF.

This clonotype turned up a few times. This rearrangement joins TRBV5-5 to TRBJ1-2; a possible D gene is TRBD1 (5 bases). Germline CDR1 is SGHKS and CDR2 is YYEKEE (reference sequence). Trimming removed 0 bases at V and 5 bases at J, with 23 bases between. The CDR3 is 18 residues long. As DNA, the CDR3 is TGTGCCAGCAGCTTGGCCTTGGTGACAGAGCATGGACCATATGGCTACACCTTC. Protein sequence: CASSLALVTEHGPYGYTF. The complete variable domain, with remaining parts taken from reference TRBV5-5 and TRBJ1-2, reads DAGVTQSPTHLIKTRGQQVTLRCSPISGHKSVSWYQQVLGQGPQFIFQYYEKEERGRGNFPDRFSARQFPNYSSELNVNALLLGDSALYLCASSLALVTEHGPYGYTFGSGTRLTVV.

This clonotype showed up many times. The genes are TRBV30 and TRBJ2-3; no firm D call. The CDR3 has 10 amino acids. Germline V gene lookup returns CDR1 GTSNPN and CDR2 SVGIG (reference sequence). The V and J ends lost 1 base and 5 bases respectively, with 1 base between them. This CDR3 is CAWSGDTQYF. The DNA of the CDR3 is TGTGCCTGGAGTGGAGATACGCAGTATTTT.

The chain has TRBV5-1 and TRBJ2-7; D unclear. V was cut by 2 bases and J by 3 bases, with 18 bases left in between. The germline CDR1 and CDR2 sequences are SGHRS and YFSETQ. The CDR3 length is 16 residues. Written as DNA, the CDR3 is TGCGCCAGCAGCTTCCGACACGGCTACTCCGTCTACGAGCAGTACTTC. This translates into CASSFRHGYSVYEQYF.

Ten or more counts support this clonotype. The chain combines TRBV7-9 with TRBJ1-6; no clear D gene. The CDR3 is made up of 14 amino acids. V lost 0 bases, J lost 7 bases, and 7 bases lay in between. In germline, CDR1 is SEHNR, CDR2 FQNEAQ (reference sequence). In DNA, the CDR3 is TGTGCCAGCAGCTTAGCCCGCTTAAATTCACCCCTCCACTTT. Residues: CASSLARLNSPLHF.

The rearrangement joins TRBV6-6 to TRBJ2-5, with D unclear. The CDR3 loop spans 14 amino acids. V was shortened by 2 bases and J by 0 bases, with 7 bases between the two germline ends. The germline V gene encodes CDR1 MNHNY and CDR2 SVGAGI (reference sequence). The CDR3, as DNA: TGTGCCAGCAGTTACGAGCTATACCAAGAGACCCAGTACTTC. Encoded protein: CASSYELYQETQYF.

This clonotype has a count of ten or more. This sequence joins TRBV7-9 and TRBJ2-7; D gene uncertain. V lost 7 bases and J lost 4, with 11 bases in between. The CDR3 has 12 residues. Germline CDR1 and CDR2: SEHNR and FQNEAQ (reference sequence). CDR3 loop: CASTFNSYEQYF. DNA for the CDR3: TGTGCCAGCACATTCAACAGTTACGAGCAGTACTTC.

Many counts were recorded for this clonotype. The V and J genes are TRBV30 and TRBJ2-7; no clear D. Trimming left V 3 bases short and J 6 bases short, with 12 bases between. CDR1 is GTSNPN, CDR2 SVGIG, per germline (reference sequence). The length of the CDR3 is 12 residues. CDR3 bases: TGTGCCTGGAGCCCCCCCTCCGGCGAGCAGTACTTC. This translates into CAWSPPSGEQYF.

This clonotype was seen only a few times. The V call is TRBV6-2 or TRBV6-3, the J call TRBJ1-2, with D possibly TRBD1 on 5 matching bases. The CDR3 consists of 14 residues. Germline V gives CDR1 MNHEY, CDR2 SVGEGT. The ends were cut back, 7 bases at V and 3 bases at J, with 15 bases in the middle. The CDR3 DNA follows: TGTGCCAGCACCCATTTCGGGACGGACTATGGCTACACCTTC. It is translated as CASTHFGTDYGYTF.

The table lists this clonotype with many counts. The rearrangement links TRBV30 to TRBJ2-5; 7 nucleotides match TRBD2. The CDR3 consists of 14 residues. V gave up 1 base and J gave up 2 bases; unmatched junction bases: 4. Germline V gives CDR1 GTSNPN, CDR2 SVGIG (reference sequence). CDR3 coding DNA: TGTGCCTGGAGTGAACTAGCGATTCAAGAGACCCAGTACTTC. It encodes CAWSELAIQETQYF.

The rearrangement links TRBV3-1 to TRBJ2-7, with 8 bases matching TRBD1. CDR1 and CDR2 (germline): LGHDT, YNNKEL (reference sequence). CDR3 length equals 16 residues. V gave up 0 bases and J gave up 1 base; unmatched junction bases: 5. The CDR3 DNA follows: TGTGCCAGCAGCCAAGATCGGGGGACAGGATCCTACGAGCAGTACTTC. It codes for CASSQDRGTGSYEQYF.

The sample holds many counts of this clonotype. The CDR3 DNA reads as TGTGCCAGCAGCATTTGGACAGATTATTCACCCCTCCACTTT. This sequence encodes CASSIWTDYSPLHF. The gene calls are TRBV21-1 and TRBJ1-6; TRBD1 is the table's D call and was not checked against the DNA. TRBV21-1 is reported as a pseudogene. This CDR3 has 14 amino acids.

This clonotype was counted ten times or more. The chain combines TRBV12-3 or TRBV12-4 with TRBJ1-6; D not resolved. The CDR3 spans 17 residues. Between the trimmed V and J ends, which lost 3 bases and 5 bases, there was a span of 17 bases. CDR3 sequence: CASSLGFKNENNSPLHF. CDR3 in DNA: TGTGCCAGCAGTTTGGGGTTCAAGAACGAGAATAATTCACCCCTCCACTTT.